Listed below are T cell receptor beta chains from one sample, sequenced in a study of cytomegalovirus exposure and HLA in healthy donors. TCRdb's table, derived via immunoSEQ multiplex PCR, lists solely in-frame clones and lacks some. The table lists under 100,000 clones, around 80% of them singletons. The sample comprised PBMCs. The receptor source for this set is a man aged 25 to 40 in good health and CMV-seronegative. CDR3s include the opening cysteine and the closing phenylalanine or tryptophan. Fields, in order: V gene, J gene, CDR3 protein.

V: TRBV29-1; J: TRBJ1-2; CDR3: CSVVTPGAAYGYTF
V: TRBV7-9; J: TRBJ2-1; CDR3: CASSLYSGGPSEQFF
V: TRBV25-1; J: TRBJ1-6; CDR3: CASSQGASGSPLHF
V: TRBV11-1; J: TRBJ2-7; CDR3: CASTPGDGGRDEQYF
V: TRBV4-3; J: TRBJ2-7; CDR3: CASSQGVAGGSAYEQYF
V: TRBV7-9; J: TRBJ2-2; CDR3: CASSFTGPGGDTGELFF
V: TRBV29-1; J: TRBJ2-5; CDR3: CSVDGVRGRPRGETQYF
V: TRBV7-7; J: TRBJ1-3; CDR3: CASSPSPARSGNTIYF
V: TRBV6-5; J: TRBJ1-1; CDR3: CASRFTGIRTEAFF
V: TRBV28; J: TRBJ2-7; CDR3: CASSFNSYEQYF
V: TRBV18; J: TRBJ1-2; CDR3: CASSPLGDRGGYGYTF
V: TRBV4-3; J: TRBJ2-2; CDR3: CASSQEFPAAGELFF
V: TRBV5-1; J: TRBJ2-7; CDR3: CASSLPEGYEQYF
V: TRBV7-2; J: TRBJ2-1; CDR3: CASSVEALGGPFF
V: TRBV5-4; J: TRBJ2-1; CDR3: CASSSSGSISNEQFF
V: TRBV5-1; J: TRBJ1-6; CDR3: CASSQGTGDNSPLHF
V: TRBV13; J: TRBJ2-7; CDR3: CASSLEGDRGSEQYF
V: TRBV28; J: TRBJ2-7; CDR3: CASSLLGAAYEQYF
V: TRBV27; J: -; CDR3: CASSLSIRGAYEQYF
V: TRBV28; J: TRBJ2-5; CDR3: CASAGLGWDNQETQYF
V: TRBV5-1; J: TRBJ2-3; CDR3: CASSLAAGRTDTQYF
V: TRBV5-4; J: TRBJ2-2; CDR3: CASSLARHTGELFF
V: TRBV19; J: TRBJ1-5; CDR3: CASSILGSQPQHF
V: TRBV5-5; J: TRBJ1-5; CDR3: CASSLHSNQPQHF
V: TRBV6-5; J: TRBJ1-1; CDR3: CASSSGQYGAEAFF
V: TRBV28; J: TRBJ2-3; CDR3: CASSLRRGSLTDTQYF
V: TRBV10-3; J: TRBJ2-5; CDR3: CAISDGAGGRQETQYF
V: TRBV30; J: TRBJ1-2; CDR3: CAWSLNIPSATF
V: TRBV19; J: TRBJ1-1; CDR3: CASKDFFEAFF
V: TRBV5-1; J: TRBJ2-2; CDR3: CASSLPIGGTGELFF
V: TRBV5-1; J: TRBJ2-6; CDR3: CASSGYSSGANVLTF
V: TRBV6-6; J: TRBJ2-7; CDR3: CASSYIQTFREQYF
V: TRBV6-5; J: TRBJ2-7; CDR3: CASKSGISGHEQYF
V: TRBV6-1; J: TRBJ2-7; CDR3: CASSPDSGGIYEQYF
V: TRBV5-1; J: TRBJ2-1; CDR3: CASSLTASGSGEQFF
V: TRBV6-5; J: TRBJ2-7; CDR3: CASGRERSYEQYF
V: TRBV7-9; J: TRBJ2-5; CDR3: CASSLQGTQYF
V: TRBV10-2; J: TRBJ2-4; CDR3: CASGEGRGVNIQYF
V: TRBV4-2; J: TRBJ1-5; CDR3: CASSRDSDQPQHF
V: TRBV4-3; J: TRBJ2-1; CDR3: CASSPNKGLAGQGGSYNEQFF
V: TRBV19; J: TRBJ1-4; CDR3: CASSEPGQVREKLFF
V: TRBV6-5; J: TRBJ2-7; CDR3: CASRRQGVSYEQYF
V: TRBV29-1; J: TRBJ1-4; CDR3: CSVYGGSFGNEKLFF
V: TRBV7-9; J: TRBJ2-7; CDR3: CASSLLTGTYEQYF
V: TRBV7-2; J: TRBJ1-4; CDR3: CASSLAGGVPNEKLFF
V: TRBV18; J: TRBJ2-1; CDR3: CASSTPKTPRNEQFF
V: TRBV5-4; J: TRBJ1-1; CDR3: CASSLVRNTEAFF
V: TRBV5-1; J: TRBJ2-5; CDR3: CASSFGGGEETQYF
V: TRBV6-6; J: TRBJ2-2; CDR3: CASSYLLVPGELFF
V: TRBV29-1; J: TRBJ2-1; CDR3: CSVGGTSGGRVRNEQFF
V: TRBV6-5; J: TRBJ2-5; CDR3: CASSAPQGAKTQYF
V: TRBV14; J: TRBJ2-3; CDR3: CASSPSGLAGFTDTQYF
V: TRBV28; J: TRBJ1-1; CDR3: CASSPHYTEAFF
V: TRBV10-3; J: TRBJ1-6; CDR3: CAISPGGESYNSPLHF
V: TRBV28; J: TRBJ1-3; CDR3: CASSLPGTGNTIYF